This entry concerns a single T cell receptor (beta chain). The assay was immunoSEQ multiplex PCR, and TCRdb's table has in-frame clones only and misses some. The repertoire holds more than 250,000 clones, around 83% seen once, with approximately 1.2% in the top ten. Germline V CDR1 and CDR2: SGHVS, FQNEAQ. The germline V and J ends were trimmed by 2 bases and 2 bases, with 8 bases remaining between them. This CDR3 contains 14 residues. The data belong to a study of blood T cell repertoires in COVID-19. This chain joins TRBV7-8 and TRBJ2-3; weak D call: TRBD2 (5 bases). Sequenced material: peripheral blood. This receptor was identified in a woman between 50 and 59 years old with acute or convalescent COVID-19. The CDR3 region has the DNA TGTGCCAGCAGCTTACGGCGGGTCACAGATACGCAGTATTTT. Protein product: CASSLRRVTDTQYF.